A single sample gave rise to the 24 T cell receptor beta chains below, sequenced in a study of blood T cells in healthy people across ages. A second PCR, run for about 7 to 11 cycles, used a sample-barcoded 5' primer plus a J-beta primer mix. TCRdb re-called the 5' RACE reads through MiXCR, storing one row per CDR3 protein. The sample has approximately 780,000 distinct CDR3 sequences; more than 25% are singletons. The same specimen was also included in a second study, on T cells of mothers and their children.

The sequenced sample was blood. The receptors were sampled from a boy aged 10-17 years in good health.

The chain is built from TRBV12-3 or TRBV12-4 and TRBJ1-2; 8 bases are shared with TRBD1. V trimming: 4 bases; J trimming: 7 bases; junction bases outside the gene matches: 8. This CDR3 comprises 14 residues. In nucleotides, the CDR3 is TGTGCCAGCAGTTGGGCAGGGGGCGTAGGTGGCTACACCTTC. Translated, it gives CASSWAGGVGGYTF.

This clonotype was counted between two and nine times. V usage is TRBV7-3 and J usage is TRBJ2-5; D is uncertain. The end of the DNA fits TRBJ2-1 better, so the J call may be wrong. This CDR3 is 12 amino acids long. From germline, CDR1 is SGHTA and CDR2 FQGTGA. This CDR3 is CASSTRRNEQFF. CDR3 sequence (DNA): TGTGCCAGCAGCACCCGACGAAATGAGCAGTTCTTC.

This clonotype was observed a few times. V is TRBV10-3 and J is TRBJ1-2; weak D call: TRBD1 (5 bases). Trimming pared 5 bases from V and 5 bases from J, leaving 15 bases between. Germline V gene data show CDR1 as ENHRY and CDR2 as SYGVKD. This CDR3 has 14 residues. The CDR3, as DNA: TGTGCCATCAGTCCAACCGGACATAATTATGGCTACACCTTC. Protein sequence: CAISPTGHNYGYTF.

This clonotype turned up a few times. The J gene is TRBJ1-1, the V gene TRBV18; D possibly corresponds to TRBD1 (6 bases). The V end was cut by 3 bases, the J end by 2 bases, with 13 bases between. Germline assignment: CDR1 KGHSH and CDR2 LQKENI. The CDR3 has 15 amino acids. The chain's CDR3 is CASSPAGTPNTEAFF. CDR3 DNA: TGTGCCAGCTCACCTGCCGGGACACCAAACACTGAAGCTTTCTTT.

This clonotype was detected a few times. This chain connects TRBV18 to TRBJ1-2; 7 positions agree with TRBD1. This CDR3 spans 13 amino acids. V shed 8 bases, J shed 4 bases, and the junction held 7 bases outside the gene matches. Germline V gene lookup returns CDR1 KGHSH and CDR2 LQKENI. The CDR3 DNA follows: TGTGCCAGCAACTCAGGGGGACGCTATGGCTACACCTTC. Encoded protein: CASNSGGRYGYTF.

In its sample, this clonotype was seen a few times. The chain recombines TRBV7-9 with TRBJ1-2; no reliable D call. The CDR3 runs to 12 residues. Looked up from germline, CDR1 is SEHNR and CDR2 is FQNEAQ (reference sequence). V dropped 5 bases and J dropped 3 bases, with 7 bases sitting between them. The CDR3 nucleotides read TGTGCCAGCAGCCGAGCAGACTATGGCTACACCTTC. The encoded protein is CASSRADYGYTF.

This chain joins TRBV5-1 and TRBJ1-2, with a weak D call TRBD1 (5 bases). The V end lost 4 bases, the J end lost 3 bases, and 10 bases lay between the germline ends. Germline V gene data show CDR1 as SGHRS and CDR2 as YFSETQ. This CDR3 spans 13 amino acids. In DNA, the CDR3 is TGCGCCAGCAGCCCAGGGTTGGACTATGGCTACACCTTC. Residues: CASSPGLDYGYTF.

The chain carries TRBV7-6 and TRBJ1-4; D is ambiguous. V gave up 5 bases and J gave up 8 bases, with 15 bases separating them. In germline, CDR1 is SGHVS, CDR2 FNYEAQ. This CDR3 is built from 14 residues. The CDR3 spells CASSPHGFWEKLFF. The DNA of the CDR3 is TGTGCCAGCAGCCCCCACGGTTTTTGGGAAAAACTGTTTTTT. The full variable domain, in which reference TRBV7-6 and TRBJ1-4 provide the parts outside the CDR3, is GAGVSQSPRYKVTKRGQDVALRCDPISGHVSLYWYRQALGQGPEFLTYFNYEAQQDKSGLPNDRFSAERPEGSISTLTIQRTEQRDSAMYRCASSPHGFWEKLFFGSGTQLSVL.

V is TRBV6-5 and J is TRBJ2-1; 8 bases are shared with TRBD1. CDR1 MNHEY and CDR2 SVGAGI come from the germline V gene. The CDR3 extends over 15 amino acids. V shed 4 bases, J shed 3 bases, and the junction held 5 bases outside the gene matches. The CDR3 region is CASSSPTGVYNEQFF. CDR3 bases: TGTGCCAGCAGTTCCCCGACAGGGGTCTACAATGAGCAGTTCTTC.

This chain connects TRBV11-1 to TRBJ2-5; D is ambiguous. The J call could be wrong; TRBJ2-1 is a better fit for the DNA end. This CDR3 has 12 amino acids. Germline V gives CDR1 SGHAT, CDR2 FQDESV (reference sequence). The CDR3 is CASSPPTNEQFF. The DNA for the CDR3 is TGTGCCAGCAGCCCACCCACTAATGAGCAGTTCTTC.

This rearrangement joins TRBV27 to TRBJ2-5; TRBD2 might be the D (7 bases). The closer fit of TRBJ2-1 to the DNA end suggests the J call may be wrong. The germline CDR1 and CDR2 sequences are MNHEY and SMNVEV (reference sequence). The CDR3 contains 14 residues. For the CDR3, the DNA is TGTGCCAGCAGTCCGGGGGAGGGGGGCAATGAGCAGTTCTTC. Its translation: CASSPGEGGNEQFF.

CDR3 sequence (DNA): TGCGCCAGCAGCTCGAGCGGGCCTTCGTCGTACCAAGAGACCCAGTACTTC. It codes for CASSSSGPSSYQETQYF. The V gene is TRBV4-1, the J gene TRBJ2-5, with D perhaps TRBD2 (6 bases). Germline V lookup: CDR1 MGHRA, CDR2 YSYEKL. CDR3 length: 17 amino acids. V was clipped by 5 bases and J by 0 bases, with 19 bases between them.

CDR3 coding DNA: TGTGCCAGCACCCTCGGGACAGGGGCCCAGGGGGCCTACGAGCAGTACTTC. Encoded protein: CASTLGTGAQGAYEQYF. The J gene is TRBJ2-5, the V gene TRBV12-3 or TRBV12-4; 10 bases map to TRBD1. The end of the DNA fits TRBJ2-7 better, so the J call may be wrong. The CDR3 runs to 17 residues.

There are a few counts of this clonotype. The chain couples TRBV5-1 to TRBJ2-5; D unclear. This CDR3 has 15 residues. Trimming cost V 1 base and J 1 base, with 11 bases left between them. Germline V CDR1 and CDR2: SGHRS, YFSETQ. The CDR3 DNA is TGCGCCAGCAGCTTGTATTTCCGAACCCAAGAGACCCAGTACTTC. It translates to CASSLYFRTQETQYF.

This clonotype came up a few times. The gene calls are TRBV10-2 and TRBJ2-4; 8 nucleotides match TRBD2. CDR1 is WSHSY and CDR2 is SAAADI in the germline V gene. CDR3 length: 15 residues. V gave up 8 bases and J gave up 1 base; unmatched junction bases: 7. Here the CDR3 reads CASGVGGEAKNIQYF. In nucleotides, the CDR3 is TGCGCCAGCGGAGTCGGGGGGGAGGCCAAAAACATTCAGTACTTC.

The chain joins TRBV6-5 to TRBJ2-3, with D unresolved. From germline, CDR1 is MNHEY and CDR2 SVGAGI. Deletions cut 2 bases from V and 2 bases from J, with 14 bases between. The CDR3 consists of 16 residues. CDR3 bases: TGTGCCAGCAGTTACAACGTCAGAAGTTTCACAGATACGCAGTATTTT. It translates to CASSYNVRSFTDTQYF.

V gene TRBV29-1 combines with J gene TRBJ1-2, with D uncertain. Trimming removed 2 bases from V and 5 bases from J, with 9 bases in between. Germline V lookup: CDR1 SQVTM, CDR2 ANQGSEA. CDR3 length: 12 amino acids. CDR3 DNA: TGCAGCGTTGAATGGTCAGCTTATGGCTACACCTTC. The encoded protein is CSVEWSAYGYTF.

This sequence joins TRBV21-1 and TRBJ1-4; TRBD1 was called by the table and not checked on the DNA. TRBV21-1 represents a pseudogene. The CDR3 spans 19 residues. The CDR3 DNA reads TGTGCCAGCAGCAAGCTCGGGGACAGGGGGCCGACTACTAATGAAAAACTGTTTTTT. Encoded protein: CASSKLGDRGPTTNEKLFF.

J is TRBJ1-6 and V is TRBV20-1, with D maybe TRBD1 (5 bases). Trimming left V 3 bases short and J 2 bases short, with 8 bases between. Germline V gene lookup returns CDR1 DFQATT and CDR2 SNEGSKA (reference sequence). The CDR3 is made up of 14 amino acids. CDR3 sequence reads: CSASRGPYNSPLHF. CDR3 nucleotides: TGCAGTGCTAGTAGGGGACCCTATAATTCACCCCTCCACTTT.

This clonotype has just a few counts. The rearrangement uses TRBV7-2 and TRBJ2-5; D gene unclear. CDR3 length: 13 amino acids. The germline CDR1 and CDR2 sequences are SGHTA and FQGNSA. Trimming removed 1 base from V and 5 bases from J, with 8 bases in between. The CDR3 DNA follows: TGTGCCAGCAGCTTAGTTCGAACGGAGACCCAGTACTTC. It encodes CASSLVRTETQYF.

The chain carries TRBV4-3 and TRBJ1-1, with D unresolved. V was pared by 0 bases and J by 5 bases, with 10 bases between. The CDR3 length is 14 residues. CDR1 and CDR2 from the germline V gene are LGHNA and YSLEER. CDR3 in amino acids: CASSQDREYTEAFF. The CDR3 bases are TGCGCCAGCAGCCAAGATAGGGAATATACTGAAGCTTTCTTT.

J is TRBJ2-3 and V is TRBV7-9; D perhaps matches TRBD2 (5 bases). The CDR3 covers 14 residues. V lost 2 bases and J lost 4, with 10 bases in between. Per germline, CDR1 SEHNR and CDR2 FQNEAQ (reference sequence). The CDR3 protein is CASSLTGGSDTQYF. The DNA for the CDR3 is TGTGCCAGCAGCTTAACTGGAGGTTCAGATACGCAGTATTTT.

This clonotype was counted only a few times. J is TRBJ2-1 and V is TRBV27; 7 bases map to TRBD1. The J call may be in error: the DNA end matches TRBJ2-7 better. The CDR3 consists of 12 residues. Germline CDR1 MNHEY, CDR2 SMNVEV (reference sequence). The CDR3 is CASMGTEYEQYF. The CDR3 nucleotides read TGTGCCAGCATGGGGACAGAATACGAGCAGTACTTC.

The chain has TRBV25-1 and TRBJ2-1, with 12 bases fitting TRBD2. The CDR3 consists of 16 residues. V lost 3 bases and J lost 5; bases outside the gene matches: 5. Looked up from germline, CDR1 is MGHDK and CDR2 is SYGVNS. CDR3 protein: CASSDPSGGAHNEQFF. CDR3 sequence (DNA): TGTGCCAGCAGTGATCCTAGCGGGGGGGCCCACAATGAGCAGTTCTTC.